Each of the 8 T cell receptor beta chains below was sequenced from the same sample in a study of T cell changes during pregnancy in multiple sclerosis. Sequenced by immunoSEQ multiplex PCR; TCRdb stores in-frame clones only, minus some. The sample records several thousand clones, around 90% being singletons. The sequences come from CD8+ T cells from peripheral blood mononuclear cells, collected in the first trimester of pregnancy. These TCRs come from a female donor in good health, enrolled as a control in a pregnancy study.

This chain uses TRBV7-9 with TRBJ2-2; 7 bases fit TRBD1. Germline V CDR1 and CDR2: SEHNR, FQNEAQ (reference sequence). The CDR3 covers 16 residues. J lost 4 bases, V lost 5 bases, and 10 bases had no gene match. CDR3 protein: CASSITTTGTTGELFF. CDR3 nucleotides: TGTGCCAGCAGCATCACGACGACAGGGACCACCGGGGAGCTGTTTTTT. Full variable domain (missing parts from reference TRBV7-9 and TRBJ2-2): DTGVSQNPRHKITKRGQNVTFRCDPISEHNRLYWYRQTLGQGPEFLTYFQNEAQLEKSRLLSDRFSAERPKGSFSTLEIQRTEQGDSAMYLCASSITTTGTTGELFFGEGSRLTVL.

The chain combines TRBV13 with TRBJ2-1; D perhaps matches TRBD2 (6 bases). From germline, CDR1 is PRHDT and CDR2 FYEKMQ (reference sequence). The CDR3 has 17 amino acids. V lost 5 bases, J lost 0 bases, and 17 bases lay in between. The CDR3 reads CASSPRGLTSSYNEQFF. CDR3 sequence (DNA): TGTGCCAGCAGCCCGAGGGGACTGACGAGCTCCTACAATGAGCAGTTCTTC.

Only one count was recorded for this clone. This rearrangement joins TRBV2 to TRBJ1-1, with D possibly TRBD1 on 5 matching bases. V lost 6 bases to trimming and J lost 3 bases, with 11 bases between them. The CDR3 consists of 13 residues. Per the germline V gene, CDR1 is SNHLY and CDR2 is FYNNEI. Here the CDR3 reads CASRDQGYTEAFF. CDR3 nucleotides: TGTGCCAGCAGAGACCAGGGTTACACTGAAGCTTTCTTT.

V and J are TRBV10-3 and TRBJ2-7; D unclear. The V end lost 0 bases, the J end lost 3 bases, and 6 bases lay between the germline ends. The germline V gene encodes CDR1 ENHRY and CDR2 SYGVKD. This CDR3 comprises 13 residues. CDR3 DNA: TGTGCCATCAGTGAGTCGCGGTACTACGAGCAGTACTTC. This gives the protein CAISESRYYEQYF.

The chain employs TRBV28 and TRBJ1-1, with D hard to call. Deletions cut 1 base from V and 1 base from J, with 10 bases between. CDR1 is MDHEN, CDR2 SYDVKM, per germline. The CDR3 is 15 amino acids. The CDR3 loop is CASSLSLPRNTEAFF. The DNA of the CDR3 is TGTGCCAGCAGTTTATCTCTCCCGAGGAACACTGAAGCTTTCTTT.

This clone was counted once. The V gene is TRBV6-6, the J gene TRBJ1-4, with D unresolved. The CDR3 sequence is 11 residues long. V was cut by 1 base and J by 14 bases, with 8 bases left in between. The germline V gene encodes CDR1 MNHNY and CDR2 SVGAGI (reference sequence). The DNA of the CDR3 is TGTGCCAGCAGTTACTATGAGTTGCTGTTTTTT. Translating it yields CASSYYELLFF.

The chain joins TRBV5-1 to TRBJ2-3; 7 bases fit TRBD1. CDR1 and CDR2 (germline): SGHRS, YFSETQ. Germline trimming cut 4 bases from V and 4 bases from J; bases unmatched to any gene: 12. CDR3 length: 16 residues. Written as DNA, the CDR3 is TGCGCCAGCAGCCGATTACAGGGGAGCTCCCCAGATACGCAGTATTTT. It encodes CASSRLQGSSPDTQYF. Complete variable domain (other parts from reference TRBV5-1 and TRBJ2-3): KAGVTQTPRYLIKTRGQQVTLSCSPISGHRSVSWYQQTPGQGLQFLFEYFSETQRNKGNFPGRFSGRQFSNSRSEMNVSTLELGDSALYLCASSRLQGSSPDTQYFGPGTRLTVL.

This chain links TRBV29-1 with TRBJ1-2; tentatively, D is TRBD1 (6 bases). CDR3 length: 13 amino acids. Germline loops: CDR1 SQVTM, CDR2 ANQGSEA. Trimming removed 6 bases from V and 6 bases from J, with 17 bases in between. Here the CDR3 DNA reads TGCAGCGTGGAAACAGGGTTCAGTGATGGCTACACCTTC. Translating it yields CSVETGFSDGYTF.